This T cell receptor beta chain was documented in a study of T cell repertoires in cytomegalovirus infection. Study observations and caveats: The ex vivo response showed dominance by HLA-C-restricted CMV-specific TCR beta clonotypes.

Concerning this clonotype: Antigen: not known.

TCRdb reprocessed the reads with MiXCR, giving one entry per CDR3 protein. Altogether about 740,000 distinct CDR3 sequences are present, 35% to 45% being singletons, with the ten largest covering 2.8%. The sequence derives from a human donor in good health (CMV status not recorded). Some clones in this sample may be carry-over from other donors' samples. Sample: PBMCs.

The CDR3 DNA sequence: TGCAGTGCTAGAGATGGTACTAGCGGGAAGGGATACCAGGGGCAGTACTTC. Amino acid sequence: CSARDGTSGKGYQGQYF. The V call is TRBV20-1, the J call TRBJ2-7, with 10 bases identical to TRBD2. The germline gives CDR1 DFQATT, CDR2 SNEGSKA (reference sequence). The CDR3 totals 17 residues. Trimming took 0 bases from V and 9 from J; bases not matched to a gene: 17.